The T cell receptor beta chain under discussion was sequenced for a study of OX40 agonist ivuxolimab in advanced cancers. Whole-study findings and limits: Expanded peripheral T cell antigen specificity was not determined. Nonresponders, in some cases, also had low normalized T-cell clonal expansion. The CD4+ and CD8+ T cells in the blood had expanded clonally by week 6 at 0.1 to 3.0 mg/kg.

In the case of this clone: Its antigen is unknown.

This CDR3 comprises 14 residues. The germline gives CDR1 SGHNT, CDR2 YYREEE (reference sequence). The V gene lost 1 base and the J gene lost 2 bases, with 9 bases spanning the gap. Here immunoSEQ multiplex PCR was the method, and the copy in TCRdb shows in-frame clones only, minus some. The sample holds about 36,000 clones, less than 90% seen once. The sequencing used CD4+ or CD8+ T cells sorted from blood, collected in a trial of the OX40 agonist ivuxolimab. The V call is TRBV5-4, the J call TRBJ1-1; D is unclear. This receptor was taken from an adult with an advanced solid tumor such as melanoma, head and neck, liver or kidney cancer. CDR3 loop: CASSLFAGNTEAFF. The CDR3 nucleotides read TGTGCCAGCAGCTTGTTTGCGGGTAACACTGAAGCTTTCTTT.